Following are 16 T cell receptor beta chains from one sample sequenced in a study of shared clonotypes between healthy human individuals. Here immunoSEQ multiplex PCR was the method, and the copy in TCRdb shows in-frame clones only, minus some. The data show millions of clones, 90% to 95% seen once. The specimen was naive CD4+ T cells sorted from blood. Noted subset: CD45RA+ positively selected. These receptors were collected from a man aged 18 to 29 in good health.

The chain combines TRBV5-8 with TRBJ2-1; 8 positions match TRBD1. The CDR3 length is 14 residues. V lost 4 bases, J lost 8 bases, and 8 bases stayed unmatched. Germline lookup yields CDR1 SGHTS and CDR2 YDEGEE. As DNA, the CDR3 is TGTGCCAGCAGCAACCGACAGGGGATCCATGAGCAGTTCTTC. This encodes CASSNRQGIHEQFF.

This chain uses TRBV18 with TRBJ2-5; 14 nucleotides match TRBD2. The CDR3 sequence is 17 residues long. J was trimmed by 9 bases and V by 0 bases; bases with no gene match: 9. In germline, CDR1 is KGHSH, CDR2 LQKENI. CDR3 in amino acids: CASSPPGLAGGPVPQYF. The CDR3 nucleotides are TGTGCCAGCTCACCACCAGGACTAGCGGGGGGCCCGGTCCCCCAGTACTTC. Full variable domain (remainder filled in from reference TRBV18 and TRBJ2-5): NAGVMQNPRHLVRRRGQEARLRCSPMKGHSHVYWYRQLPEEGLKFMVYLQKENIIDESGMPKERFSAEFPKEGPSILRIQQVVRGDSAAYFCASSPPGLAGGPVPQYFGPGTRLLVL.

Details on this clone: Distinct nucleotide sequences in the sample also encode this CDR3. CDR3: CASSHSPEQETQYF. The CDR3, as DNA: TGTGCCAGTAGTCACAGCCCGGAACAAGAGACCCAGTACTTC. The chain is built from TRBV19 and TRBJ2-5; D is unresolved. This CDR3 region has 14 residues. Trimming stripped 5 bases from V and 2 bases from J, with 12 bases between. Germline values: CDR1 LNHDA, CDR2 SQIVND (reference sequence).

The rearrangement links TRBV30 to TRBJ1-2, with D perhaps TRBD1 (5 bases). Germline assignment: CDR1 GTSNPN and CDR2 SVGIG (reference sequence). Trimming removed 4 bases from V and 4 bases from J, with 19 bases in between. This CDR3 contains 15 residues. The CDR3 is CAWTIEGKDLYGYTF. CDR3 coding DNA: TGTGCCTGGACGATCGAGGGGAAGGACCTCTATGGCTACACCTTC.

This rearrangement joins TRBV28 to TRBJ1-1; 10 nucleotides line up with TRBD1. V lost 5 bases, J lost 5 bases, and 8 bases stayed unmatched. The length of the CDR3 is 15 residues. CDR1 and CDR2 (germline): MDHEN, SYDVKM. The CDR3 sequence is CASSLRQGARTEAFF. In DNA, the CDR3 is TGTGCCAGCAGTCTCCGACAGGGGGCGCGAACTGAAGCTTTCTTT.

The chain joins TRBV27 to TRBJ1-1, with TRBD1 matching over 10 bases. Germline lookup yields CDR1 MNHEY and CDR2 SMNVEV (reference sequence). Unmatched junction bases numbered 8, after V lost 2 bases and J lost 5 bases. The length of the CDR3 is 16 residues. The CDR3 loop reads CASSLLDRGMGTEAFF. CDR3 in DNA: TGTGCCAGCAGTTTACTGGACAGGGGGATGGGTACTGAAGCTTTCTTT.

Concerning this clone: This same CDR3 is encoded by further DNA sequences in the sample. CDR3 nucleotide sequence: TGTGCCAGCAGTTTGGGACAGGGGGCCTACGAGCAGTACTTC. It is translated as CASSLGQGAYEQYF. The chain couples TRBV6-5 to TRBJ2-7; TRBD1 matches at 11 bases. This CDR3 has 14 amino acids. Germline V gives CDR1 MNHEY, CDR2 SVGAGI. After removal of 4 bases from V and 2 bases from J, the junction contained 1 base not matched to a gene.

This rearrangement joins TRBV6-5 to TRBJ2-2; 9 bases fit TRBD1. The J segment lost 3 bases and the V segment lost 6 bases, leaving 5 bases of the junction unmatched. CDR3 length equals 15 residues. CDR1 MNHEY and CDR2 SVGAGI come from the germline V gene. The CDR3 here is CASSRDRVYTGELFF. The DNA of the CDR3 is TGTGCCAGCAGCCGGGACAGGGTGTACACCGGGGAGCTGTTTTTT.

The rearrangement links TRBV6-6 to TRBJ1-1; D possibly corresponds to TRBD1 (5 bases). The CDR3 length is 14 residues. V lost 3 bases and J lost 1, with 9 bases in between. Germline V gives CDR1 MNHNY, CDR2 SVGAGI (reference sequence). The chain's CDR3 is CASSYDSPNTEAFF. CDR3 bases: TGTGCCAGCAGTTATGACAGTCCGAACACTGAAGCTTTCTTT.

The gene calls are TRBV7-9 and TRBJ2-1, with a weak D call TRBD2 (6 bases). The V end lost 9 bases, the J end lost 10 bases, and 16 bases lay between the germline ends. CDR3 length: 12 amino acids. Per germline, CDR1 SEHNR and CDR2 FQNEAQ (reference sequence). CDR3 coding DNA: TGTGCCAGTCCAGTCGGGGGACGGGAGCAGTTCTTC. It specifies CASPVGGREQFF.

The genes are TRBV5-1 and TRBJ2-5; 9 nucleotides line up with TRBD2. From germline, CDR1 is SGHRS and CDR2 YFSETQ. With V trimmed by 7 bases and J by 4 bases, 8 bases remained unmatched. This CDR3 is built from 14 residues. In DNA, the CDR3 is TGCGCCAGCGCTGCGGGAGGGTCGGGAGAGACCCAGTACTTC. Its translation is CASAAGGSGETQYF.

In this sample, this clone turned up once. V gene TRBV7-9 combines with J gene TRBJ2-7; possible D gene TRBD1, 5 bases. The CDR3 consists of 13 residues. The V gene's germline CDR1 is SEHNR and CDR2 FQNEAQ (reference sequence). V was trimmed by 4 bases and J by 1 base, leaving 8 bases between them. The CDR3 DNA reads TGTGCCAGCAGCTCGACAGCTTCCTACGAGCAGTACTTC. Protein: CASSSTASYEQYF.

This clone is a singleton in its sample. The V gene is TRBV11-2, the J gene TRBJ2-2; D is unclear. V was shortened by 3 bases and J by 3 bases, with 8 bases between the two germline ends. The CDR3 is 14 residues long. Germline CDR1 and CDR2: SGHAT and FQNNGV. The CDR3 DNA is TGTGCCAGCAGCTTTCGAACGGACACCGGGGAGCTGTTTTTT. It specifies CASSFRTDTGELFF.

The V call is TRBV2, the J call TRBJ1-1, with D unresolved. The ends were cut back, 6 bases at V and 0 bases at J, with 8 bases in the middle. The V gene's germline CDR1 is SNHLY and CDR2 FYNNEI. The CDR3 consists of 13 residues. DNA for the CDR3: TGTGCCAGCAGGACAATTATGAACACTGAAGCTTTCTTT. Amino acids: CASRTIMNTEAFF.

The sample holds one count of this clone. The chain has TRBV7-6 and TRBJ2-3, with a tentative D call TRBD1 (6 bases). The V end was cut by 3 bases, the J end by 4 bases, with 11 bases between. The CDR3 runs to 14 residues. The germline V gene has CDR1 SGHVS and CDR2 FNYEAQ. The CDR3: CASSFYTGPDTQYF. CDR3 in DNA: TGTGCCAGCAGCTTTTATACAGGGCCAGATACGCAGTATTTT.

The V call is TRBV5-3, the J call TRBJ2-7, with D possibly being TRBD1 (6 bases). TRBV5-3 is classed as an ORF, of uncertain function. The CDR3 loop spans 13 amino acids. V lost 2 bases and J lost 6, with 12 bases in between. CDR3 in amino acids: CARSFRDNREQYF. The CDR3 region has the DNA TGTGCCAGAAGCTTTCGGGACAACCGCGAGCAGTACTTC.